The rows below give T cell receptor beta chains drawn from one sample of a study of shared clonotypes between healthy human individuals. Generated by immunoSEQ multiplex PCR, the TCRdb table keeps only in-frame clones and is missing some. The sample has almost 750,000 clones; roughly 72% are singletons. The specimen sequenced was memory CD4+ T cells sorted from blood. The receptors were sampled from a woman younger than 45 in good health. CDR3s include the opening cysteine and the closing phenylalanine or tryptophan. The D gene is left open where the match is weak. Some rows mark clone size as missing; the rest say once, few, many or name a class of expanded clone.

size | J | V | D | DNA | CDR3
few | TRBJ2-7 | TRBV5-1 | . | TGCGCCAGCAGACTAGGGGCAGGGCTCTACGAGCAGTACTTC | CASRLGAGLYEQYF
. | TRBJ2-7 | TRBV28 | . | TGTGTCGCGGGACAGCTGTCCTACGAGCAGTACTTC | CVAGQLSYEQYF
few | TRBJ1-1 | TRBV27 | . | TGTGCCAGCAGTTTCGGATGGACTGAAGCTTTCTTT | CASSFGWTEAFF
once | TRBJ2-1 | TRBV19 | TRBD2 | TGTGCCAGTAGTATTCAGACTAGCGGGAGGCGGAATGAGCAGTTCTTC | CASSIQTSGRRNEQFF
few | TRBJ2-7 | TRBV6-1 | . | TGTGCCATCGGGCAAGCCGAGTACGAGCAGTACTTC | CAIGQAEYEQYF
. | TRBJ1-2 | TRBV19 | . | TGTGCCAGTAGTAACGGGCCAGCCTATGGCTACACCTTC | CASSNGPAYGYTF
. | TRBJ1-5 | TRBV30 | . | TGTGCCTGGAGTGGCCCGCTTAGCAATCAGCCCCAGCATTTT | CAWSGPLSNQPQHF
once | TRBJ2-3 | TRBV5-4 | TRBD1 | TGTGCCAGCAGACCACAGGGGCCTTTGTCCACAGATACGCAGTATTTT | CASRPQGPLSTDTQYF
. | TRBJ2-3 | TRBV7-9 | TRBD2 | TGTGCCAGCAGCTCCCGTCTAGCGGGAGCGTCAGATACGCAGTATTTT | CASSSRLAGASDTQYF
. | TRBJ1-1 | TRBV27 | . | TGTGCCAGCAGTACCCACACAGGGAACACTGAAGCTTTCTTT | CASSTHTGNTEAFF
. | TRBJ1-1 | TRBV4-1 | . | TGCGCCAGCAGCCAAGAAGGTAGGACCCCGAACACTGAAGCTTTCTTT | CASSQEGRTPNTEAFF
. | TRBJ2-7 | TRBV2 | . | TGTGCCAGCAGTGCTACAGCCTACGAGCAGTACTTC | CASSATAYEQYF
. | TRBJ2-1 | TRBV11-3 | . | TGTGCCAGCAGCTTAGACGGAGCGCAGAATGAGCAGTTCTTC | CASSLDGAQNEQFF
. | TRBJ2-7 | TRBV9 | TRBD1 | TGTGCCAGCAGCGTAGTCCGGGACAGCCCCTACGAGCAGTACTTC | CASSVVRDSPYEQYF
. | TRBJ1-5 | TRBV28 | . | TGTGCCAGCAGTTTGAACAGGACCCCCCTGGGGACCCAGCATTTT | CASSLNRTPLGTQHF
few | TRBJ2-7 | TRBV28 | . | TGTGCCAGCTTCCGCGACGGCGCCTACGAGCAGTACTTC | CASFRDGAYEQYF
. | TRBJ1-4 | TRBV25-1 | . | TGTGCCAGCAGTCCAGGGTCGCCTAATGAAAAACTGTTTTTT | CASSPGSPNEKLFF
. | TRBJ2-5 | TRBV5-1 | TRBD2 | TGCGCCAGCAGCCCAACGGGGGGTAGTGGGACGCAAGAGACCCAGTACTTC | CASSPTGGSGTQETQYF
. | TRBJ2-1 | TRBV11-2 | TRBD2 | TGTGCCAGCAGCTTTTCGGGGGGGGATGAGCAGTTCTTC | CASSFSGGDEQFF
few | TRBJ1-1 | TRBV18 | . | TGTGCCAGCTCACCGCGGGAGTGGAGGGACACTGAAGCTTTCTTT | CASSPREWRDTEAFF
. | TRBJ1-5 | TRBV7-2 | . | TGTGCCAGCAGCTTGCTATACTGGAATAGCAATCAGCCCCAGCATTTT | CASSLLYWNSNQPQHF
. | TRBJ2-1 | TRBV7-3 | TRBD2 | TGTGCCAGCAGCTTAACGGTTGCTAGCGGGACCAATGAGCAGTTCTTC | CASSLTVASGTNEQFF
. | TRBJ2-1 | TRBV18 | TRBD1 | TGTGCCAGCTCACCAGAGGGGGCATCCTACAATGAGCAGTTCTTC | CASSPEGASYNEQFF
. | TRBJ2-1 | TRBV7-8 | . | TGTGCCAGCAGCTTAATGCGGTTTGGTGAGCAGTTCTTC | CASSLMRFGEQFF
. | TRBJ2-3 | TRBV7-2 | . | TGTGCCAGCAGCTCATCGACCACCCCCGAGACGCAGTATTTT | CASSSSTTPETQYF
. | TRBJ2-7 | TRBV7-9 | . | TGTGCCAGCAGCTTGACCGGGGGGCCCGCCGAGCAGTACTTC | CASSLTGGPAEQYF
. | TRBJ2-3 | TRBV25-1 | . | TGTGCCAGCAGTGAAAGGGCCGGGACAGATACGCAGTATTTT | CASSERAGTDTQYF
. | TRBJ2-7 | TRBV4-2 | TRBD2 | TGTGCCAGCAGCCCTAACACAGGGACTAGCGGCTCCTACGAGCAGTACTTC | CASSPNTGTSGSYEQYF
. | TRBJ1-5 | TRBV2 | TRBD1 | TGTGCCAGCGGACGGACAGGGAATCAGCCCCAGCATTTT | CASGRTGNQPQHF
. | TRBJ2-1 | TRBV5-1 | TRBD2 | TGCGCCAGCAGCTTGACTAGCGACTACAATGAGCAGTTCTTC | CASSLTSDYNEQFF
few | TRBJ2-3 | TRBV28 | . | TGTGCCAGCGAGGACATCTTTCTCACGCAGTATTTT | CASEDIFLTQYF
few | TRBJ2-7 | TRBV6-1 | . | TGTGCCAGCAGCCCAGGGACAAGGCAAGGCGAGCAGTACTTC | CASSPGTRQGEQYF
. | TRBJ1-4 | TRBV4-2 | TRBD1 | TGTGCCAGCAGCCACGGACAGGGTAATGAAAAACTGTTTTTT | CASSHGQGNEKLFF
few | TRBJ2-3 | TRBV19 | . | TGTGCCAGTAGTATCGGGCAGGGAAGCACAGATACGCAGTATTTT | CASSIGQGSTDTQYF
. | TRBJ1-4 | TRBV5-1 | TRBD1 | TGCGCCAGCAGCTTGGGACCGACAGGGGAAAAACTGTTTTTT | CASSLGPTGEKLFF
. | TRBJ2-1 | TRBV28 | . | TGTGCCAGCACCCTCGGACTTGCCCATGAGCAGTTCTTC | CASTLGLAHEQFF
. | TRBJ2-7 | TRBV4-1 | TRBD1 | TGCGCCAGCTCGCTCGGGGGACAGGGGTACGAGCAGTACTTC | CASSLGGQGYEQYF
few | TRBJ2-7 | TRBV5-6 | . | TGTGCCAGCAGCCGAAGATGGGGGGAGCAGTACTTC | CASSRRWGEQYF
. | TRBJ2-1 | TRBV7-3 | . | TGTGCCAGCAGCTTATCCAGCGGGCTCTACAATGAGCAGTTCTTC | CASSLSSGLYNEQFF
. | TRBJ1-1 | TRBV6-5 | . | TGTGCCAGCAGTTACTCGTCCAGGGGAGGGACTGAAGCTTTCTTT | CASSYSSRGGTEAFF
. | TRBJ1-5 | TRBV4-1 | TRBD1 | TGCGCCAGCAGCCAAGCCGGACAGGGTCATCAGCCCCAGCATTTT | CASSQAGQGHQPQHF
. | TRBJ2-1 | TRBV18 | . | TGTGCCAGCTCACCACGGGGGGCTGAGCAGTTCTTC | CASSPRGAEQFF
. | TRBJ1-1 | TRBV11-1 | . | TGTGCCAGCAGCTCCGGACAAGGGACTGAAGCTTTCTTT | CASSSGQGTEAFF
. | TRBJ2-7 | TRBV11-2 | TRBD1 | TGTGCCAGCAGCGCCCCGGGACAGGGGGCCGAGCAGTACTTC | CASSAPGQGAEQYF
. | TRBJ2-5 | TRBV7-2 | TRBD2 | TGTGCCAGCAGCTTAGCCCTAGCGGGGGCGGAGACCCAGTACTTC | CASSLALAGAETQYF
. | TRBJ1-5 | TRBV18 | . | TGTGCCAGCTCACCAACAGCACAGACTCAGCCCCAGCATTTT | CASSPTAQTQPQHF
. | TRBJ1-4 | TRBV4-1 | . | TGCGCCAGCAGCCAAGTGGCAAGTGAGGTCAGTCCAGATTTT | CASSQVASEVSPDF
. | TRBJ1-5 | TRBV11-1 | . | TGTGCCAGCAGCCGGACAAGGCATCAGCCCCAGCATTTT | CASSRTRHQPQHF
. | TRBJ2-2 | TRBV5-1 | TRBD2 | TGCGCCAGCAGCTTGACCGGGACTAGCGGGTACACCGGGGAGCTGTTTTTT | CASSLTGTSGYTGELFF
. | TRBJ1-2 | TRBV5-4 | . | TGTGCCAGCAGCTGGGGTTTTGGGAGTCCTCCGGGAGGCTACACCTTC | CASSWGFGSPPGGYTF